The 28 T cell receptor beta chains listed next were all sequenced from one sample in a study of blood T cell repertoires in COVID-19. Some clones are missing from TCRdb's copy, which holds only in-frame ones; the method was immunoSEQ multiplex PCR. The data contain 90,000 or so clones, under 90% of them singletons. Sequenced material: peripheral blood. The source is a man aged 55 to 70 with COVID-19, enrolled during active disease.

The chain joins TRBV24-1 to TRBJ1-5; TRBD1 aligns across 8 bases. Germline loops: CDR1 KGHDR, CDR2 SFDVKD. This CDR3 has 16 residues. With 1 base clipped from V and 6 bases from J, the junction kept 7 bases outside the gene matches. DNA of the CDR3: TGTGCCACCAGTGATTTCGGCAGGGGGCACGGTCAGCCCCAGCATTTT. Protein: CATSDFGRGHGQPQHF.

The V call is TRBV5-1, the J call TRBJ2-1, with TRBD2 identical over 13 bases. V lost 2 bases, J lost 7 bases, and 15 bases stayed unmatched. The CDR3 is made up of 19 amino acids. Germline loops: CDR1 SGHRS, CDR2 YFSETQ. This CDR3 reads CASSFRGGGLAGVENEQFF. In nucleotides, the CDR3 is TGCGCCAGCAGCTTTCGGGGGGGCGGACTAGCGGGAGTAGAAAATGAGCAGTTCTTC.

The V call is TRBV7-3, the J call TRBJ2-1; no definite D call. The ends were cut back, 2 bases at V and 5 bases at J, with 7 bases in the middle. The CDR3 has 13 amino acids. CDR1 and CDR2 (germline): SGHTA, FQGTGA. As DNA, the CDR3 is TGTGCCAGCAGCTTACTTCTAGACAATGAGCAGTTCTTC. Residues: CASSLLLDNEQFF.

A single count supports this clone. The gene calls are TRBV19 and TRBJ1-1; a possible D gene is TRBD1 (6 bases). This CDR3 is built from 15 residues. The ends were cut back, 3 bases at V and 1 base at J, with 12 bases in the middle. Germline V gene data show CDR1 as LNHDA and CDR2 as SQIVND (reference sequence). The CDR3 nucleotides read TGTGCCAGTAGTATTCCGGCAGGGGCGAACACTGAAGCTTTCTTT. This gives the protein CASSIPAGANTEAFF.

The chain uses TRBV2 and TRBJ1-5, with D unclear. The CDR3 spans 13 residues. The ends were cut back, 5 bases at V and 6 bases at J, with 11 bases in the middle. Per germline, CDR1 SNHLY and CDR2 FYNNEI. The CDR3 loop reads CASSYGLRQPQHF. The CDR3 DNA sequence: TGTGCCAGCAGTTACGGACTGCGTCAGCCCCAGCATTTT.

The chain is built from TRBV4-3 and TRBJ2-7; 9 positions agree with TRBD1. Germline trimming cut 2 bases from V and 5 bases from J; bases unmatched to any gene: 4. This CDR3 spans 14 amino acids. Germline V CDR1 and CDR2: LGHNA, YSLEER. CDR3 region: CASSQWTGAHEQYF. The CDR3 region has the DNA TGCGCCAGCAGCCAATGGACAGGGGCACACGAGCAGTACTTC.

The V gene is TRBV5-6, the J gene TRBJ1-2, with D perhaps matching TRBD1 (5 bases). With 0 bases removed from V and 3 bases from J, the gap between germline ends came to 12 bases. Germline V gene sequence: CDR1 SGHDT, CDR2 YYEEEE. The CDR3 totals 15 residues. CDR3 sequence reads: CASSLGWGEDYGYTF. DNA for the CDR3: TGTGCCAGCAGCTTGGGGTGGGGCGAGGACTATGGCTACACCTTC.

The J gene is TRBJ1-1, the V gene TRBV11-2; tentatively, D is TRBD1 (5 bases). Trimming removed 5 bases from V and 1 base from J, with 8 bases in between. The CDR3 loop spans 13 amino acids. The V gene's germline CDR1 is SGHAT and CDR2 FQNNGV. The CDR3 spells CASSMQGNTEAFF. The CDR3 DNA is TGTGCCAGCAGCATGCAGGGGAACACTGAAGCTTTCTTT.

The chain uses TRBV7-3 and TRBJ2-7; D is perhaps TRBD1 (6 bases). The CDR3 spans 14 residues. Trimming took off 5 bases at V and 2 bases at J, with 13 bases between the two ends. CDR1 is SGHTA and CDR2 is FQGTGA in the germline V gene. The CDR3 protein is CASSPTGNPYEQYF. CDR3 coding DNA: TGTGCCAGCAGCCCAACAGGGAACCCCTACGAGCAGTACTTC.

This clone was observed a single time. V gene TRBV18 combines with J gene TRBJ2-7; 11 positions agree with TRBD2. The CDR3 extends over 16 amino acids. Germline-derived CDR1 and CDR2 are KGHSH and LQKENI. V trimming: 5 bases; J trimming: 0 bases; junction bases outside the gene matches: 6. CDR3 coding DNA: TGTGCCAGCTCAAAGGGGACTAGCGGATCCTCCTACGAGCAGTACTTC. Protein sequence: CASSKGTSGSSYEQYF.

The J gene is TRBJ2-7, the V gene TRBV3-1 (or the pseudogene TRBV3-2); D gene unclear. V was pared by 3 bases and J by 3 bases, with 9 bases between. CDR1 and CDR2 from the germline V gene are LGHDT and YNNKEL (reference sequence). The CDR3 covers 13 residues. CDR3 nucleotide sequence: TGTGCCAGCAGCCATGGTACATACTACGAGCAGTACTTC. This codes for CASSHGTYYEQYF.

V usage is TRBV7-2 and J usage is TRBJ2-1, with 7 bases matching TRBD2. This CDR3 comprises 15 residues. Germline-derived CDR1 and CDR2 are SGHTA and FQGNSA. Trimming removed 1 base from V and 4 bases from J; junction bases left unmatched: 4. The CDR3 coding sequence is TGTGCCAGCAGCTTAGAGGGGCGGGAGTACAATGAGCAGTTCTTC. This translates into CASSLEGREYNEQFF.

Concerning this clone itself: The DNA is left out, because the CDR3 cannot be placed on it with certainty; the CDR3 is given as TCRdb lists it. The rearrangement links TRBV6-5 to TRBJ2-7; whether TRBD1, the table's D call, matches the DNA was not checked. CDR1 MNHEY and CDR2 SVGAGI come from the germline V gene. The CDR3 totals 15 residues, both ends included. The CDR3 here is CASSTSTGGDEEQYF.

Remarks on this clone: Additional DNA sequences in this sample encode the identical CDR3. The chain uses TRBV3-1 (or the pseudogene TRBV3-2) and TRBJ2-3; D gene uncertain. The CDR3 length is 15 residues. V dropped 0 bases and J dropped 2 bases, with 9 bases sitting between them. Germline-derived CDR1 and CDR2 are LGHDT and YNNKEL (reference sequence). The CDR3 DNA sequence: TGTGCCAGCAGCCAAGATCGAGCAAACACAGATACGCAGTATTTT. It is translated as CASSQDRANTDTQYF.

This rearrangement joins TRBV6-1 to TRBJ1-5, with TRBD1 matching over 9 bases. V lost 5 bases to trimming and J lost 6 bases; unmatched junction nucleotides: 11. The CDR3 has 16 amino acids. From germline, CDR1 is MNHNS and CDR2 SASEGT. CDR3 sequence reads: CASSQDGTGSGQPQHF. DNA for the CDR3: TGTGCCAGCAGTCAAGACGGGACAGGGAGCGGTCAGCCCCAGCATTTT.

The J gene is TRBJ1-4, the V gene TRBV5-4; D not certain. The V end lost 2 bases, the J end lost 1 base, and 6 bases lay between the germline ends. The germline V gene encodes CDR1 SGHNT and CDR2 YYREEE (reference sequence). The CDR3 contains 14 residues. This CDR3 is CASSFGGTNEKLFF. CDR3 coding DNA: TGTGCCAGCAGCTTCGGAGGAACTAATGAAAAACTGTTTTTT.

This clone was found once. The chain couples TRBV24-1 to TRBJ2-2, with 9 bases lining up with TRBD1. Germline lookup yields CDR1 KGHDR and CDR2 SFDVKD. The CDR3 runs to 17 residues. The V gene end was trimmed by 4 bases and the J gene end by 1 base; junction bases not matched to a gene: 6. The CDR3 sequence is CATSEPTGGMNTGELFF. As DNA, the CDR3 is TGTGCCACCAGTGAACCCACAGGGGGCATGAACACCGGGGAGCTGTTTTTT.

The count of this clone is one. The germline gene is not matched at one end of the junction; a read error may be the cause. The DNA for the CDR3 is TGTGCCAGCTCCCCACTCGGGGGAGGAAGCACAGATACGCAGTATTTT. The encoded protein is CASSPLGGGSTDTQYF. The genes are TRBV18 and TRBJ2-3; possibly TRBD2 for D (6 bases). Per the germline V gene, CDR1 is KGHSH and CDR2 is LQKENI. The CDR3 has 16 residues.

This clone was detected only once. The chain uses TRBV5-1 and TRBJ2-1, with a tentative D call TRBD2 (5 bases). V lost 1 base and J lost 8, with 16 bases in between. The CDR3 length is 15 residues. Germline V gives CDR1 SGHRS, CDR2 YFSETQ. The DNA of the CDR3 is TGCGCCAGCAGCTTGCTAAGGGAGATTATGTATGAGCAGTTCTTC. Amino acid sequence: CASSLLREIMYEQFF. The variable domain in full, completed from reference TRBV5-1 and TRBJ2-1, reads KAGVTQTPRYLIKTRGQQVTLSCSPISGHRSVSWYQQTPGQGLQFLFEYFSETQRNKGNFPGRFSGRQFSNSRSEMNVSTLELGDSALYLCASSLLREIMYEQFFGPGTRLTVL.

The V and J genes are TRBV10-1 and TRBJ1-2; tentatively, D is TRBD1 (6 bases). Germline CDR1 is WNHNN and CDR2 is SYGVQD (reference sequence). V was cut by 2 bases and J by 5 bases, with 9 bases left in between. This CDR3 has 13 residues. DNA of the CDR3: TGCGCCAGCAGTGAGAGCACAGGGTATGGCTACACCTTC. Translating gives CASSESTGYGYTF.

The chain joins TRBV4-1 to TRBJ2-2, with 9 bases that match TRBD2. V lost 3 bases to trimming and J lost 7 bases; unmatched junction nucleotides: 12. The CDR3 is 17 residues long. CDR1 MGHRA and CDR2 YSYEKL come from the germline V gene. The DNA for the CDR3 is TGCGCCAGCAGCCACCCCCAGGGTAGCGGGAGAGTCGGGGAGCTGTTTTTT. Amino acids: CASSHPQGSGRVGELFF.

V usage is TRBV3-1 (or the pseudogene TRBV3-2) and J usage is TRBJ1-2, with D possibly matching TRBD1 (5 bases). V was trimmed by 0 bases and J by 4 bases, leaving 9 bases between them. There are 14 residues in the CDR3. The V gene's germline CDR1 is LGHDT and CDR2 YNNKEL (reference sequence). This CDR3 is CASSQEGGVYGYTF. The CDR3 bases are TGTGCCAGCAGCCAAGAGGGGGGGGTCTATGGCTACACCTTC.

The chain uses TRBV6-1 and TRBJ2-7, with a possible D match to TRBD1 (5 bases). CDR1 MNHNS and CDR2 SASEGT come from the germline V gene. The CDR3 spans 14 residues. The germline V and J ends were trimmed by 3 bases and 3 bases, with 12 bases remaining between them. The CDR3 DNA reads as TGTGCCAGCAGTGACGACAGAAGGTTCTACGAGCAGTACTTC. It specifies CASSDDRRFYEQYF.

J is TRBJ1-4 and V is TRBV2; TRBD1 matches at 8 bases. From germline, CDR1 is SNHLY and CDR2 FYNNEI. V trimming: 8 bases; J trimming: 8 bases; junction bases outside the gene matches: 13. The CDR3 runs 15 residues. The CDR3 sequence: CASERQGRVAEKLFF. DNA for the CDR3: TGTGCCAGCGAAAGACAGGGGAGGGTAGCGGAAAAACTGTTTTTT.

The gene calls are TRBV7-2 and TRBJ1-5; D gene uncertain. Trimming took 5 bases from V and 5 from J, leaving 13 bases between them. The CDR3 covers 14 residues. CDR1 is SGHTA, CDR2 FQGNSA, per germline. CDR3 in amino acids: CASSLVREDQPQHF. CDR3 nucleotide sequence: TGTGCCAGCAGCCTGGTGAGGGAAGATCAGCCCCAGCATTTT. The full variable domain, with the rest looked up from reference TRBV7-2 and TRBJ1-5, is GAGVSQSPSNKVTEKGKDVELRCDPISGHTALYWYRQSLGQGLEFLIYFQGNSAPDKSGLPSDRFSAERTGGSVSTLTIQRTQQEDSAVYLCASSLVREDQPQHFGDGTRLSIL.

V is TRBV7-3 and J is TRBJ2-6, with D perhaps matching TRBD1 (5 bases). V was clipped by 4 bases and J by 4 bases, with 8 bases between them. Per germline, CDR1 SGHTA and CDR2 FQGTGA. The CDR3 covers 14 residues. The CDR3 sequence: CASSSHRGANVLTF. The CDR3 DNA follows: TGTGCCAGCAGCTCACACAGGGGGGCCAACGTCCTGACTTTC.

The CDR3: CASSLGLSNEKLFF. For the CDR3, the DNA is TGCGCCAGCAGCTTGGGACTCTCTAATGAAAAACTGTTTTTT. This chain joins TRBV5-1 and TRBJ1-4, with D uncertain. In germline, CDR1 is SGHRS, CDR2 YFSETQ. Trimming pared 0 bases from V and 3 bases from J, leaving 6 bases between. This CDR3 is 14 amino acids long.

This chain links TRBV18 with TRBJ1-1, with 9 positions matching TRBD1. Germline CDR1 and CDR2: KGHSH and LQKENI. The CDR3 runs 18 residues. The ends lost 4 bases at V and 3 bases at J; junction bases unmatched: 15. CDR3 DNA: TGTGCCAGCTCACACATCGACAGGGGGACCCCTATGGACACTGAAGCTTTCTTT. It is translated as CASSHIDRGTPMDTEAFF.